The source of this T cell receptor beta chain is a study of blood T cell repertoires in COVID-19. Turning to the study itself: The United States, Italy and Spain provided the acute and convalescent COVID-19 samples. Sample material is recorded as cDNA or gDNA derived from T cells, B-cell-depleted T cells, or PBMCs.

As processed by the authors: Counts of nucleated cells, estimated from reference gene primer amplification, were obtained. Sequencing was performed with immunoSEQ multiplex PCR; in TCRdb, only in-frame clones are kept and a portion is missing. The V and J calls and clone size are taken from that table; D and trimming were inferred from the DNA. The sample yields some 55,000 clones, around 87% seen once. Germline loops: CDR1 LGHDT, CDR2 YNNKEL (reference sequence). CDR3 length: 17 amino acids. V dropped 3 bases and J dropped 2; count of bases not matched to a gene: 9. The gene calls are TRBV3-1 (or the pseudogene TRBV3-2) and TRBJ1-5; 8 nucleotides align to TRBD1. The sequencing input was peripheral blood. The sequence derives from a man aged 60 to 75 with acute or convalescent COVID-19. The CDR3 reads CASSHSRQGPGNQPQHF. CDR3 DNA: TGTGCCAGCAGCCACTCCCGACAGGGGCCTGGCAATCAGCCCCAGCATTTT.